The rows below give T cell receptor beta chains drawn from one sample of a study of T cells after yellow fever vaccination. From the 5' RACE reads, TCRdb called clonotypes with MiXCR, one entry per CDR3 protein. Of about 310,000 distinct CDR3 sequences listed, more than 3% are singletons. Specimen: PBMCs, collected on the day of the yellow fever booster vaccination. Source of these receptors: a man aged 18 to 35 who received the YFV17D yellow fever vaccine. Each CDR3 is given without its conserved first and last residue. Fields, in order: J gene, D gene, clone size, V gene, CDR3 length, CDR3 protein. A D gene is named only where the DNA matches it firmly. Clone size is not always given. Where it is, it says once, few, many or a class for expanded clones.

TRBJ1-1	TRBD1	many	TRBV20-1	11	SAAPGTGGQAF
TRBJ2-7	TRBD2	many	TRBV5-1	12	ASSPGTSKDEQY
TRBJ2-7	.	many	TRBV5-1	13	ASSDASGQGYEQY
TRBJ2-1	.	.	TRBV20-1	13	SVPGDSGTYNEQF
TRBJ1-4	.	few	TRBV7-2	12	ASSSNGAKEKLF
TRBJ1-4	TRBD1	many	TRBV6-4	17	ASSDSWTGWSATNEKLF
TRBJ2-5	TRBD2	few	TRBV5-1	14	ASSPPTGGAWETQY
TRBJ2-3	.	many	TRBV9	12	ASSVDRWTDTQY
TRBJ2-1	.	.	TRBV27	16	ASSFQLGGMPRVNEQF
TRBJ2-5	.	few	TRBV7-9	10	ASVDVQETQY
TRBJ2-1	.	few	TRBV24-1	15	ATSGLNGGGTYNEQF
TRBJ2-2	TRBD1	few	TRBV5-1	13	ASSSTGQQGGELF
TRBJ2-3	TRBD2	.	TRBV20-1	12	SAINRGGADTQY
TRBJ2-7	.	.	TRBV30	9	ALNVWGEQY
TRBJ2-2	.	many	TRBV5-1	14	ASSLGRVTIAGELF
TRBJ2-1	.	few	TRBV12-3/TRBV12-4	10	ASSQERSPQF
TRBJ2-7	TRBD1	.	TRBV4-1	12	ASSPSGTVYEQY
TRBJ2-5	TRBD2	many	TRBV5-6	12	ASSQTSGVGPQY
TRBJ1-2	TRBD1	many	TRBV5-5	14	ASRPPGSDRSYGYT
TRBJ2-5	.	many	TRBV11-2	13	ASSLGRQLEETQY
TRBJ2-2	.	many	TRBV5-1	12	ASSPPTYTGELF
TRBJ2-3	.	few	TRBV12-3/TRBV12-4	12	ASNYRLETDTQY
TRBJ1-5	.	many	TRBV7-3	12	ASSSGYSNQPQH
TRBJ2-5	TRBD1	few	TRBV20-1	12	SARIQGLRETQY
TRBJ2-3	.	few	TRBV5-6	14	ASSPWYRGGTDTQY
TRBJ1-2	.	.	TRBV6-2/TRBV6-3	15	ASSYSTTFGDKDGYT
TRBJ1-1	TRBD1	few	TRBV19	11	ASRQGMGTEAF
TRBJ2-1	.	many	TRBV20-1	10	SAMIGPHEQF
TRBJ1-6	.	few	TRBV20-1	12	SASRGSYNSPLH
TRBJ2-5	.	many	TRBV5-1	11	ASSSPGEETQY
TRBJ2-7	.	many	TRBV5-5	12	ASSPRTIPYEQY
TRBJ2-5	TRBD2	.	TRBV20-1	12	SARVEGGKGTQY
TRBJ1-1	.	many	TRBV7-9	11	ASSLGEGTEAF
TRBJ1-5	.	few	TRBV15	11	ATSSKVNQPQH
TRBJ2-4	.	many	TRBV20-1	8	SGFANIQY
TRBJ1-2	.	.	TRBV7-2	11	ASRRTDLYGYT
TRBJ2-3	.	.	TRBV7-2	16	ASSLNRLGTMGTDTQY
TRBJ2-7	.	few	TRBV6-6	13	ASSFWGGASYEQY
TRBJ2-7	.	many	TRBV7-2	10	ASNEEGYEQY
TRBJ2-1	.	few	TRBV7-9	12	ASSWGTRDNEQF
TRBJ2-1	TRBD1	few	TRBV19	14	ASKKQGRISYNEQF